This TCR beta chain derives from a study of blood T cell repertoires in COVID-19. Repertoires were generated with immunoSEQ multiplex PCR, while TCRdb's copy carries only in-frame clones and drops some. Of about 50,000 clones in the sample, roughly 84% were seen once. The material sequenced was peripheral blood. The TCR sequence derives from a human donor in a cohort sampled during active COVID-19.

The CDR3 DNA follows: TGTGCCAGTACCGTATCAGGGGGCGCCCGGTATGGCTACACCTTC. It yields the protein CASTVSGGARYGYTF. The chain is built from TRBV19 and TRBJ1-2; 8 bases align to TRBD1. J was trimmed by 5 bases and V by 7 bases; bases with no gene match: 12. Germline V gene sequence: CDR1 LNHDA, CDR2 SQIVND (reference sequence). The CDR3 contains 15 residues.